This T cell receptor (beta chain) was identified during a study of CD8+CD57+ T cells in acquired aplastic anemia. This clonotype was counted between two and nine times. According to the study, genomic DNA was the template for TCR beta VDJ and CDR3 profiling. Each CDR3 protein is one row after TCRdb ran MiXCR on the reads. The data hold about 190,000 distinct CDR3 sequences, with around 50% observed a single time. The V gene's germline CDR1 is SGHVS and CDR2 FQNEAQ. The germline V and J ends were trimmed by 6 bases and 0 bases, with 14 bases remaining between them. The CDR3 spans 15 residues. The chain joins TRBV7-8 to TRBJ2-5; D gene ambiguous. The clonotype originates from a human donor in good health, serving as a control. The sequenced material came from sorted CD4+, CD8+, or CD8+CD57+ T cells (not recorded which) from PBMCs. The CDR3 loop is CASREDAEYQETQYF. CDR3 nucleotides: TGTGCCAGCAGGGAAGACGCGGAATACCAAGAGACCCAGTACTTC.